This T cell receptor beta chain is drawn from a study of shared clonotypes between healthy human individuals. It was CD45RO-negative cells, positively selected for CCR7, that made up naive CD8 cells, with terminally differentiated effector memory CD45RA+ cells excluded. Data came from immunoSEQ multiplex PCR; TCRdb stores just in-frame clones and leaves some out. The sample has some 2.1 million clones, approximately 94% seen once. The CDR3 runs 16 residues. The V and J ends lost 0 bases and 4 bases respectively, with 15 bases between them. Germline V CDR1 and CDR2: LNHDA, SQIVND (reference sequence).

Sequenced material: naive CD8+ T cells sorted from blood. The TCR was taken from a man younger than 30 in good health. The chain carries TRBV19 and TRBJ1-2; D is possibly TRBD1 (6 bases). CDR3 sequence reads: CASSIDLETGAYGYTF. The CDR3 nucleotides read TGTGCCAGTAGTATAGATTTGGAGACAGGAGCCTATGGCTACACCTTC. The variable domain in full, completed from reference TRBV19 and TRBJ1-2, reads DGGITQSPKYLFRKEGQNVTLSCEQNLNHDAMYWYRQDPGQGLRLIYYSQIVNDFQKGDIAEGYSVSREKKESFPLTVTSAQKNPTAFYLCASSIDLETGAYGYTFGSGTRLTVV.